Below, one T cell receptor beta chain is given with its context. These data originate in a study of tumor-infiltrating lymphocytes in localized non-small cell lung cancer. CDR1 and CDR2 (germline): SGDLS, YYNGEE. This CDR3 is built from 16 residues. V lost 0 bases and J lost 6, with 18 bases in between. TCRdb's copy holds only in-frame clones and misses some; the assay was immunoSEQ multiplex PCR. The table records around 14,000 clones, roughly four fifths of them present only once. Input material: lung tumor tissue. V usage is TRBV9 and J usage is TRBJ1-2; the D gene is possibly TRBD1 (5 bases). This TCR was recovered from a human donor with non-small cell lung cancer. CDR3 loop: CASSVGVTAADHGYTF. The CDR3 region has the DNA TGTGCCAGCAGCGTAGGAGTGACAGCTGCCGATCATGGCTACACCTTC.